This T cell receptor beta chain was captured in a study of blood T cell repertoires in COVID-19. Looking at the study overall: The United States, Italy and Spain provided the acute and convalescent COVID-19 samples. PBMCs, B-cell-depleted T cells, or T cells provided the cDNA or gDNA that made up the material.

Original methodology: Estimation of nucleated cell counts relied on the amplification of reference gene primers. Profiled with immunoSEQ multiplex PCR; TCRdb holds only in-frame clones, not every one. The DNA was the basis for D and trimming; V, J and clone size are from that table. This table has fewer than 250,000 clones, around nine tenths appearing once. The V gene's germline CDR1 is MNHEY and CDR2 SMNVEV (reference sequence). The CDR3 runs 16 residues. The V end lost 0 bases, the J end lost 3 bases, and 12 bases lay between the germline ends. Sequencing was performed on peripheral blood. The J gene is TRBJ1-5, the V gene TRBV27, with a weak D call TRBD1 (5 bases). The sequence came from a man between 35 and 55 years old with acute or convalescent COVID-19. The CDR3 region has the DNA TGTGCCAGCAGTTTATCGGTTCAGGGTTACAATCAGCCCCAGCATTTT. It is translated as CASSLSVQGYNQPQHF.